This section outlines one T cell receptor (beta chain) sequence together with its context. This clonotype was counted between two and nine times. Its cognate antigen has yet to be identified. It has no much larger one-base neighbor in the sample; base qualities were not kept. This specimen belongs to a study of response to subunit inactivated influenza vaccine (dated by TCRdb to about 2018). In the study overall: To follow how T cells responded to a trivalent subunit inactivated influenza vaccine, the researchers relied on deep quantitative profiling of the T cell receptor repertoire. Overall study outcomes, separate from this receptor: According to the authors, only a limited number of new T cells may be recruited by each seasonal influenza vaccination.

The germline V gene gives CDR1 as SNHLY and CDR2 as FYNNEI. From cysteine to phenylalanine, the CDR3 is 13 amino acids long. Kept here is only the CDR3 DNA, which spans 39 bases and is read in frame from base 1. V drops 3 bases and J drops 1 base, leaving 6 bases in between. The library was built by means of RT-PCR. Instrument on record: Illumina HiSeq 2500. The raw public data were reprocessed by TCRdb itself: fastp quality trimming at Q25, MiXCR clonotype calling, in-frame beta chains only. One record per CDR3 amino acid sequence lists the most common genes and DNA. Across this sample there are under 200,000 distinct CDR3 sequences, with approximately 10% seen only once. The top ten constitute around 11% of the sample. Reading the label with the study, this specimen's time point is: more than 35 days after influenza vaccine administration.

The sample consisted of non-naive T cells sorted from PBMCs, taken roughly 46 days after vaccination. The sample's cell subset or site label, decoded: memory T cell fraction. The rearranged segments are TRBV2 and TRBJ1-1, with no confidently assigned D gene. The sequence derives from a man aged 45-60 years who received an inactivated influenza vaccine. Donor details come from another sample of the same person, matched by shared clones. The CDR3 reads CASSENPNTEAFF. DNA sequence: TGTGCCAGCAGTGAGAATCCGAACACTGAAGCTTTCTTT. This CDR3, with the reference TRBV2 and TRBJ1-1 proteins standing in past its ends, gives the full variable domain EPEVTQTPSHQVTQMGQEVILRCVPISNHLYFYWYRQILGQKVEFLVSFYNNEISEKSEIFDDQFSVERPDGSNFTLKIRSTKLEDSAMYFCASSENPNTEAFFGQGTRLTVV.